This T cell receptor (beta chain) appears in the sequencing data of a study of graft-versus-host responses after intestinal transplantation. Study summary: All recipients were given anti-thymocyte globulin induction, and tacrolimus and steroids were then administered for roughly 3 years. Whole-study results and caveats: Elevated graft-versus-host to host-versus-graft clonal ratios in allografts were recorded for patients with graft-donor T cell macrochimerism. Association was observed between peak circulating GvH clone levels and early post-transplant HvG declines.

With regard to this clone: What it binds is not known.

The assay was immunoSEQ multiplex PCR, and TCRdb's table has in-frame clones only and misses some. This sample has around 120,000 clones; about nine tenths occur once, and the top ten carry about 0.18%. V lost 3 bases and J lost 6; bases outside the gene matches: 7. Germline V gives CDR1 SNHLY, CDR2 FYNNEI. This CDR3 is built from 14 residues. The TCR originated in a human donor who received an intestinal transplant. The sequencing here drew on unstimulated CD4+ T cells sorted from spleen or lymph node cells, taken before intestinal transplant. The V gene is TRBV2, the J gene TRBJ1-2; TRBD1 aligns across 7 bases. CDR3 DNA: TGTGCCAGCAGTGAGCATAGGGGGCTTCATGGCTACACCTTC. This encodes CASSEHRGLHGYTF.